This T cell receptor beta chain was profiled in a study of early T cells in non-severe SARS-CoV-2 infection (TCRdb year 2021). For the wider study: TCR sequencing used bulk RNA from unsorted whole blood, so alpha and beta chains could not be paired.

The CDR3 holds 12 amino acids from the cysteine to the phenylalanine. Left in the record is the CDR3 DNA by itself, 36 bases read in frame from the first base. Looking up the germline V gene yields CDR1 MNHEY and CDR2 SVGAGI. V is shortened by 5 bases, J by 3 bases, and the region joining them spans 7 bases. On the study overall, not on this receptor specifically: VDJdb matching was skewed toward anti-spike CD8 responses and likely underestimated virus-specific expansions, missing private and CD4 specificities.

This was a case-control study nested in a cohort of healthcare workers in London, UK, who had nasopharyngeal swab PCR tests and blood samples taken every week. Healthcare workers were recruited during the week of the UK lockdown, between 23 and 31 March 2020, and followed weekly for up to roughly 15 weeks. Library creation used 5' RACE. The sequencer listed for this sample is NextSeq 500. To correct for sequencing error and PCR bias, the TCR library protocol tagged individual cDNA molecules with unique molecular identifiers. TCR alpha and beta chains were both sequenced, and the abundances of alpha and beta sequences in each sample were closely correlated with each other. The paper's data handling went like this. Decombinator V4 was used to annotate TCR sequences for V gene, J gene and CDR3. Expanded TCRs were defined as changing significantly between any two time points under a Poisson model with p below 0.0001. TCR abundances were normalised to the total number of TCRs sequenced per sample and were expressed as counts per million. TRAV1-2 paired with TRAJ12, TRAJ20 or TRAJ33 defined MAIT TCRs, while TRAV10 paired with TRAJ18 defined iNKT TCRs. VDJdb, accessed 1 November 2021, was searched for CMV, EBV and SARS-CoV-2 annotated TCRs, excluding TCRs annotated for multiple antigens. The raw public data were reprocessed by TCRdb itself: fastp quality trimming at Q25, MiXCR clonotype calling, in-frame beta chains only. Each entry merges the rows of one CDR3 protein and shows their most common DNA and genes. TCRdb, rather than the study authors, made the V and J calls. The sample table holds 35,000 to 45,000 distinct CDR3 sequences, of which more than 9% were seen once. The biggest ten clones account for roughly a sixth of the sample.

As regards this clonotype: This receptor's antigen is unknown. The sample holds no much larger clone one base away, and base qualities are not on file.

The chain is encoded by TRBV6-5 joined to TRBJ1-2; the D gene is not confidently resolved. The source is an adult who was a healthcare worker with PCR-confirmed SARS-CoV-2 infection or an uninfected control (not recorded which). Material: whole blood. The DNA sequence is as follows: TGTGCCAGCAGTCGGACGCACTATGGCTACACCTTC. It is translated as CASSRTHYGYTF.